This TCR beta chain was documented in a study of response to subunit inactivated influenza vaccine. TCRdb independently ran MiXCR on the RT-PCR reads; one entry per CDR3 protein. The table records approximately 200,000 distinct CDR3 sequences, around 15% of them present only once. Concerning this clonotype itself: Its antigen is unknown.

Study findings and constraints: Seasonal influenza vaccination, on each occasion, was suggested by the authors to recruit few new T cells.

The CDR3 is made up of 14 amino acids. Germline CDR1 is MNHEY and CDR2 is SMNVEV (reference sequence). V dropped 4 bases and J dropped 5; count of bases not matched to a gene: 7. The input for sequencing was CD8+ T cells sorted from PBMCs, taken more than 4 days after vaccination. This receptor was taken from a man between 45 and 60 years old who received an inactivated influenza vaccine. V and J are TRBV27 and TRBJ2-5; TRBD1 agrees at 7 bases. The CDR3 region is CASSSGTVGETQYF. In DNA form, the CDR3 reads TGTGCCAGCAGTTCCGGGACAGTAGGGGAGACCCAGTACTTC.